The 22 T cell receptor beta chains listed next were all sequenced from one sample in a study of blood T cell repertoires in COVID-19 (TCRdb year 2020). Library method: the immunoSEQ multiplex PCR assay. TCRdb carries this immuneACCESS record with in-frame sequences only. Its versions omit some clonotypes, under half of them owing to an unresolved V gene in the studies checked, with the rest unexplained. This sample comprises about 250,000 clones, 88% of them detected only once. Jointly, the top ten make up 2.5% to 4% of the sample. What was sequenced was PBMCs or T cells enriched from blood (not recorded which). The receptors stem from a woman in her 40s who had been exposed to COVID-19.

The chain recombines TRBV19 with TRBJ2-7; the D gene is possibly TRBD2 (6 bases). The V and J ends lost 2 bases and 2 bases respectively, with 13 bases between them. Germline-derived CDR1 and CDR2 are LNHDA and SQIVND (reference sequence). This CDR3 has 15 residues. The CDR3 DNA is TGTGCCAGTAGTATAACGGGACTGGGAACCTACGAGCAGTACTTC. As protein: CASSITGLGTYEQYF.

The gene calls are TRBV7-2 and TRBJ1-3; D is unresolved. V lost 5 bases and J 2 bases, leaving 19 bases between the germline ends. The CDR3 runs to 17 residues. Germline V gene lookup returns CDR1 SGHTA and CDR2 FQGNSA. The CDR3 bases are TGTGCCAGCAGCCCCTGGGTCCGCGACATGACTGGAAACACCATATATTTT. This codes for CASSPWVRDMTGNTIYF. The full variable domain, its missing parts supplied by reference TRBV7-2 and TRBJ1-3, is GAGVSQSPSNKVTEKGKDVELRCDPISGHTALYWYRQSLGQGLEFLIYFQGNSAPDKSGLPSDRFSAERTGGSVSTLTIQRTQQEDSAVYLCASSPWVRDMTGNTIYFGEGSWLTVV.

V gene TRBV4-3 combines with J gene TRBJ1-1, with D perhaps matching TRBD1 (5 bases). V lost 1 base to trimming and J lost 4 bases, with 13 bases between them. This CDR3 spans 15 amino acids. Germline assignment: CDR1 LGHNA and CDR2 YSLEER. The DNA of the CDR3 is TGCGCCAGCAGCCAAGTTTGGGCAGGGTCCACTGAAGCTTTCTTT. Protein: CASSQVWAGSTEAFF.

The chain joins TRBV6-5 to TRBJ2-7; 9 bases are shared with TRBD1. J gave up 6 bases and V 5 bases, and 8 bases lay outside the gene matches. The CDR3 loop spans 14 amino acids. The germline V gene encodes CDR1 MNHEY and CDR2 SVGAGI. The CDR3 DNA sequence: TGTGCCAGCAGTCTGACAGGGGGGATTGGCGAGCAGTACTTC. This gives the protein CASSLTGGIGEQYF.

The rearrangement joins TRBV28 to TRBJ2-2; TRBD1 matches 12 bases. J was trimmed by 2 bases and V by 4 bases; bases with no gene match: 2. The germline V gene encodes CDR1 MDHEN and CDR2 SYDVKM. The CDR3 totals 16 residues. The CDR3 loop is CASSSGTGGNTGELFF. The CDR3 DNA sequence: TGTGCCAGCAGTTCAGGGACAGGGGGCAACACCGGGGAGCTGTTTTTT.

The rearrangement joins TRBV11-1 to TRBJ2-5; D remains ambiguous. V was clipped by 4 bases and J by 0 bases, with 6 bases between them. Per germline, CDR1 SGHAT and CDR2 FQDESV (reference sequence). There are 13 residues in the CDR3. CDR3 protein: CASSWANQETQYF. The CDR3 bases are TGTGCCAGCAGCTGGGCGAACCAAGAGACCCAGTACTTC.

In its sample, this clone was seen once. CDR3 DNA sequence: TGTGCCAGCTCACTAGTCCGGGACAGAAATAACCCGATCGTTGGCTACACCTTC. Translation: CASSLVRDRNNPIVGYTF. The chain recombines TRBV18 with TRBJ1-2; 7 bases align to TRBD1. The germline V gene has CDR1 KGHSH and CDR2 LQKENI. This CDR3 region has 18 residues. The junction had 21 bases not matched to a gene; V was cut back by 4 bases and J by 7 bases.

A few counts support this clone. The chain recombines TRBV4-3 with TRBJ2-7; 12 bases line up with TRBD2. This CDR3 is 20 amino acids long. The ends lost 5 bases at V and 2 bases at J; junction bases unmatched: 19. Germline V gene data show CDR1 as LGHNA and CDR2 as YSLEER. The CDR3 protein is CASSTKSVTSGSASAYEQYV. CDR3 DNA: TGCGCCAGCAGCACAAAAAGTGTGACTAGCGGGAGCGCCAGTGCCTACGAGCAGTACGTC.

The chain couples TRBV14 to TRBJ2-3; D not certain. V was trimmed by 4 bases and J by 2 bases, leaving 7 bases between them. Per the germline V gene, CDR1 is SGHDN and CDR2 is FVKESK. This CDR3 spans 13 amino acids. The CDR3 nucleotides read TGTGCCAGCAGCCGAGTGAACACAGATACGCAGTATTTT. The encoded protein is CASSRVNTDTQYF.

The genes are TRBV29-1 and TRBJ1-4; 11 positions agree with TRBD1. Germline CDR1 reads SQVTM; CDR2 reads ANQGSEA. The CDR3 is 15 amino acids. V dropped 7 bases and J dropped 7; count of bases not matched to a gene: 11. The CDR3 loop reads CSATDRGQGGEKLFF. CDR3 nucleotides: TGCAGCGCTACCGACAGGGGACAGGGGGGTGAAAAACTGTTTTTT.

The CDR3 protein is CASGPRDTGELFF. The CDR3, as DNA: TGTGCTAGTGGCCCTAGAGACACCGGGGAGCTGTTTTTT. The rearrangement links TRBV12-5 to TRBJ2-2; D is undetermined. Germline V gene sequence: CDR1 LGHNT, CDR2 FRNRAP. This CDR3 is built from 13 residues. V shed 6 bases and J shed 3 bases, with 8 bases lying between them.

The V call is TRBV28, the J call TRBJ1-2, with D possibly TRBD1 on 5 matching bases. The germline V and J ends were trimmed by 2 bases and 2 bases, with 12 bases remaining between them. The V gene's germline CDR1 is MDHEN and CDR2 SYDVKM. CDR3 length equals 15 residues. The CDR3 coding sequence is TGTGCCAGCAGTTTACCCCGACAGAGAAACTATGGCTACACCTTC. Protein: CASSLPRQRNYGYTF.

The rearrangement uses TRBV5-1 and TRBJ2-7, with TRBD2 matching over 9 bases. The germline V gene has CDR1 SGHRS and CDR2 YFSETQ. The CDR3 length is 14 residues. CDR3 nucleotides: TGTGCCAGCAGCTTAGCGGGAGAATCCTACGAGCAGTACGTC. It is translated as CASSLAGESYEQYV.

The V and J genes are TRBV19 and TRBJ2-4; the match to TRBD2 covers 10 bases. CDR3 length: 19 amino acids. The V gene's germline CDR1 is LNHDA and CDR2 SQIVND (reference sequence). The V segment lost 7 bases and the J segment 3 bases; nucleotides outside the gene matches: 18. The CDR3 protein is CASTMKAGSGGVVKNIQYF. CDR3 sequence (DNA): TGTGCCAGTACCATGAAGGCGGGCAGCGGGGGGGTAGTCAAAAACATTCAGTACTTC.

CDR3 amino acids: CASSPQTGGVDGYTF. The CDR3 coding sequence is TGTGCCAGCTCACCCCAGACAGGGGGAGTTGATGGCTACACCTTC. The gene calls are TRBV18 and TRBJ1-2, with 9 positions matching TRBD1. This CDR3 has 15 residues. The V gene's germline CDR1 is KGHSH and CDR2 LQKENI. Unmatched junction bases numbered 8, after V lost 3 bases and J lost 6 bases.

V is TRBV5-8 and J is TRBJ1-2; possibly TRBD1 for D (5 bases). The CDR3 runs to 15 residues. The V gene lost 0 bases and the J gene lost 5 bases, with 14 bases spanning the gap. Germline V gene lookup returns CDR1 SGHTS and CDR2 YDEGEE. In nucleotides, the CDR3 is TGTGCCAGCAGCTTGGCCTTCAGGGAGGCTTATGGCTACACCTTC. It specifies CASSLAFREAYGYTF.

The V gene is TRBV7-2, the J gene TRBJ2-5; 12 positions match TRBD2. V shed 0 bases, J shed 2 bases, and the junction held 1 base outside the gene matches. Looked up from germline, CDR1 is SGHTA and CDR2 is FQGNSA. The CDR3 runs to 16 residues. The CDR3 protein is CASSLALAGGQETQYF. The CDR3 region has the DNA TGTGCCAGCAGCTTAGCCCTAGCGGGGGGGCAAGAGACCCAGTACTTC. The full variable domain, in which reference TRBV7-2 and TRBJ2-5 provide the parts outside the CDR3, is GAGVSQSPSNKVTEKGKDVELRCDPISGHTALYWYRQSLGQGLEFLIYFQGNSAPDKSGLPSDRFSAERTGGSVSTLTIQRTQQEDSAVYLCASSLALAGGQETQYFGPGTRLLVL.

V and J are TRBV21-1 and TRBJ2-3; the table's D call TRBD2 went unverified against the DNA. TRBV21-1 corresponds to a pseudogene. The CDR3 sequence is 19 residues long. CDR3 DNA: TGTGCCAGCAGCAAATGGGGACTAGCGGGAGGGCCTGACACAGATACGCAGTATTTT. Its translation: CASSKWGLAGGPDTDTQYF.

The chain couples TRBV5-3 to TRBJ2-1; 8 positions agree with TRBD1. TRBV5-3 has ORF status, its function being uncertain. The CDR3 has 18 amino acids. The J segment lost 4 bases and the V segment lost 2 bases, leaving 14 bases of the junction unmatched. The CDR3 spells CARSLNVTRDRYYNEQFF. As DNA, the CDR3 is TGTGCCAGAAGCTTAAACGTTACCCGGGACAGGTATTACAATGAGCAGTTCTTC.

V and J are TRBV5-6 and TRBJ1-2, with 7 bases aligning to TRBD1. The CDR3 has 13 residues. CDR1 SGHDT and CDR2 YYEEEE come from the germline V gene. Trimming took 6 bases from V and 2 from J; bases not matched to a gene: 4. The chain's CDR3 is CASKGQMNYGYTF. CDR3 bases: TGTGCCAGCAAGGGACAGATGAACTATGGCTACACCTTC. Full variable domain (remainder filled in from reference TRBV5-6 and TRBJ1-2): DAGVTQSPTHLIKTRGQQVTLRCSPKSGHDTVSWYQQALGQGPQFIFQYYEEEERQRGNFPDRFSGHQFPNYSSELNVNALLLGDSALYLCASKGQMNYGYTFGSGTRLTVV.

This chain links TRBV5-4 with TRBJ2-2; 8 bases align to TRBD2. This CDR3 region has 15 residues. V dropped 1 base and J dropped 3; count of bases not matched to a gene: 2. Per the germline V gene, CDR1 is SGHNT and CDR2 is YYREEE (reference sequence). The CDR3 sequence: CASSLTSGYTGELFF. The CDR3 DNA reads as TGTGCCAGCAGCTTGACTAGCGGCTACACCGGGGAGCTGTTTTTT.

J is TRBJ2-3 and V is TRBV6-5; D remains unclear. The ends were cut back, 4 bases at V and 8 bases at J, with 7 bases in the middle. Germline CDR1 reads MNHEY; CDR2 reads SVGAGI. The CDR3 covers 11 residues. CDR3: CASSFTGTQYF. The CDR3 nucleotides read TGTGCCAGCAGTTTCACGGGTACGCAGTATTTT.